These 24 T cell receptor beta chains originate from one sample sequenced in a study of early T cells in non-severe SARS-CoV-2 infection. TCRdb processed the 5' RACE reads anew with MiXCR; each CDR3 protein has one entry. The sample shows around 53,000 distinct CDR3 sequences, approximately 12% of them seen only once. Sequences were obtained from whole blood. The source of these receptors is an adult who was a healthcare worker with PCR-confirmed SARS-CoV-2 infection or an uninfected control (not recorded which).

This clonotype has a handful of counts. The rearrangement links TRBV7-8 to TRBJ1-4, with a tentative D call TRBD1 (5 bases). The germline V and J ends were trimmed by 8 bases and 8 bases, with 15 bases remaining between them. Germline V gene sequence: CDR1 SGHVS, CDR2 FQNEAQ. This CDR3 contains 13 residues. CDR3 in amino acids: CASLPPGGEKLFF. DNA of the CDR3: TGTGCCAGCCTACCCCCCGGGGGAGAAAAACTGTTTTTT.

The chain has TRBV18 and TRBJ1-1; no reliable D call. The V and J ends lost 3 bases and 8 bases respectively, with 13 bases between them. Germline V CDR1 and CDR2: KGHSH, LQKENI. This CDR3 contains 13 residues. The CDR3 here is CASSPQEVSEAFF. CDR3 sequence (DNA): TGTGCCAGCTCACCGCAGGAGGTTTCAGAAGCTTTCTTT.

This clonotype has at least ten counts. The chain has TRBV20-1 and TRBJ1-5; D possibly corresponds to TRBD1 (5 bases). The CDR3 runs 15 residues. Germline lookup yields CDR1 DFQATT and CDR2 SNEGSKA (reference sequence). Trimming left V 3 bases short and J 1 base short, with 13 bases between. CDR3 amino acids: CSASHARDSNQPQHF. CDR3 nucleotide sequence: TGCAGTGCTAGCCACGCCCGGGACAGCAATCAGCCCCAGCATTTT.

Ten or more counts support this clonotype. This chain links TRBV19 with TRBJ1-5; the match to TRBD1 covers 8 bases. Germline V lookup: CDR1 LNHDA, CDR2 SQIVND (reference sequence). Unmatched junction bases numbered 8, after V lost 7 bases and J lost 9 bases. CDR3 length: 13 amino acids. The CDR3 nucleotides read TGTGCCAGTAACGCCAAGGGACAGGTGCCCCAGCATTTT. It codes for CASNAKGQVPQHF.

This clonotype appeared many times. The rearrangement uses TRBV29-1 and TRBJ1-2, with 9 bases identical to TRBD1. Germline CDR1 SQVTM, CDR2 ANQGSEA. After removal of 3 bases from V and 4 bases from J, the junction contained 12 bases not matched to a gene. This CDR3 contains 16 residues. The CDR3: CSVEGQGKTFGYGYTF. As DNA, the CDR3 is TGCAGCGTTGAGGGACAGGGTAAAACCTTTGGCTATGGCTACACCTTC. The complete variable domain, with remaining parts taken from reference TRBV29-1 and TRBJ1-2, reads SAVISQKPSRDICQRGTSLTIQCQVDSQVTMMFWYRQQPGQSLTLIATANQGSEATYESGFVIDKFPISRPNLTFSTLTVSNMSPEDSSIYLCSVEGQGKTFGYGYTFGSGTRLTVV.

This clonotype was picked up a small number of times. In DNA, the CDR3 is TGTGCCAGCAGTCCGCGTACAGGGGTCACTGAAGCTTTCTTT. As protein: CASSPRTGVTEAFF. The chain couples TRBV6-5 to TRBJ1-1; TRBD1 agrees at 7 bases. With V trimmed by 5 bases and J by 4 bases, 7 bases remained unmatched. The germline V gene has CDR1 MNHEY and CDR2 SVGAGI. This CDR3 has 14 residues.

This clonotype was counted ten times or more. The V call is TRBV20-1, the J call TRBJ1-2; 7 nucleotides align to TRBD1. Trimming cost V 0 bases and J 8 bases; bases outside gene matches: 3. From germline, CDR1 is DFQATT and CDR2 SNEGSKA (reference sequence). The CDR3 length is 12 residues. The CDR3 DNA is TGCAGTGCTAGAGAGACAGGGAGGGGCTACACCTTC. This gives the protein CSARETGRGYTF.

This clonotype was seen only a few times. The chain uses TRBV12-5 and TRBJ1-5, with D unresolved. Per germline, CDR1 LGHNT and CDR2 FRNRAP. The CDR3 contains 14 residues. V was cut by 1 base and J by 0 bases, with 4 bases left in between. This chain's CDR3 is CASGLGGSNQPQHF. CDR3 in DNA: TGTGCTAGTGGTTTGGGCGGTAGCAATCAGCCCCAGCATTTT.

This clonotype was recorded many times. The CDR3 DNA reads as TGCAGTGCTAGCCCCTTGCGCCCGGGATCCTCCTATAATTCACCCCTCCACTTT. Its translation: CSASPLRPGSSYNSPLHF. The chain has TRBV20-1 and TRBJ1-6; D gene unclear. Germline V lookup: CDR1 DFQATT, CDR2 SNEGSKA (reference sequence). V lost 3 bases, J lost 0 bases, and 18 bases lay in between. This CDR3 region has 18 residues.

This clonotype was observed many times. J is TRBJ2-1 and V is TRBV6-5, with 9 nucleotides matching TRBD2. The CDR3 length is 16 residues. Trimming took 2 bases from V and 0 from J; bases not matched to a gene: 2. Germline V gives CDR1 MNHEY, CDR2 SVGAGI. The CDR3 DNA follows: TGTGCCAGCAGTTACGGCGGGGGGGGCTCCTACAATGAGCAGTTCTTC. Translation gives CASSYGGGGSYNEQFF.

This clonotype was detected a few times. The chain has TRBV11-2 and TRBJ2-3; the D gene is possibly TRBD2 (6 bases). The CDR3 contains 15 residues. V dropped 1 base and J dropped 0 bases, with 8 bases sitting between them. Looked up from germline, CDR1 is SGHAT and CDR2 is FQNNGV. The CDR3 reads CASSLAGVSTDTQYF. The CDR3 DNA reads TGTGCCAGCAGCTTAGCGGGGGTTAGCACAGATACGCAGTATTTT.

The CDR3 loop reads CATSETSTVLFTDTQYF. In DNA form, the CDR3 reads TGTGCCACCAGTGAAACTTCGACAGTCCTCTTCACAGATACGCAGTATTTT. V gene TRBV24-1 combines with J gene TRBJ2-3; TRBD1 is a possible D gene (5 bases). V dropped 4 bases and J dropped 2 bases, with 18 bases sitting between them. Per germline, CDR1 KGHDR and CDR2 SFDVKD. The CDR3 extends over 17 amino acids.

The table lists this clonotype with a few counts. This chain uses TRBV3-1 with TRBJ2-3, with D possibly being TRBD1 or TRBD2 (6 bases each). V was clipped by 3 bases and J by 3 bases, with 10 bases between them. CDR1 and CDR2 (germline): LGHDT, YNNKEL (reference sequence). The CDR3 is 14 residues long. The CDR3 nucleotides are TGTGCCAGCAGCCAGGGGGCGGGGACAGATACGCAGTATTTT. This gives the protein CASSQGAGTDTQYF.

This clonotype was counted many times. The V gene is TRBV18, the J gene TRBJ1-2; no reliable D call. The V gene lost 1 base and the J gene lost 6 bases, with 6 bases spanning the gap. The CDR3 is made up of 12 amino acids. Germline lookup yields CDR1 KGHSH and CDR2 LQKENI. CDR3 sequence: CASSPQGNGYTF. In DNA form, the CDR3 reads TGTGCCAGCTCACCACAGGGCAATGGCTACACCTTC.

In its sample, this clonotype was seen many times. The J gene is TRBJ2-7, the V gene TRBV7-9, with D tentatively TRBD2 (6 bases). The germline CDR1 and CDR2 sequences are SEHNR and FQNEAQ (reference sequence). This CDR3 is 15 amino acids long. Trimming left V 5 bases short and J 3 bases short, with 17 bases between. CDR3 protein: CASSPTGTSIYEQYF. CDR3 DNA sequence: TGTGCCAGCAGCCCTACGGGGACTTCTATCTACGAGCAGTACTTC. Together with reference TRBV7-9 and TRBJ2-7, the CDR3 gives the full variable domain: DTGVSQNPRHKITKRGQNVTFRCDPISEHNRLYWYRQTLGQGPEFLTYFQNEAQLEKSRLLSDRFSAERPKGSFSTLEIQRTEQGDSAMYLCASSPTGTSIYEQYFGPGTRLTVT.

This clonotype came up many times. This sequence joins TRBV7-9 and TRBJ2-1; 10 nucleotides agree with TRBD2. V lost 4 bases, J lost 5 bases, and 2 bases stayed unmatched. From germline, CDR1 is SEHNR and CDR2 FQNEAQ (reference sequence). The CDR3 sequence is 14 residues long. DNA of the CDR3: TGTGCCAGCAGCTCTAGCGGGAGCCACAATGAGCAGTTCTTC. Its translation is CASSSSGSHNEQFF.

The chain couples TRBV20-1 to TRBJ1-3, with D unresolved. There are 14 residues in the CDR3. In germline, CDR1 is DFQATT, CDR2 SNEGSKA (reference sequence). The V end was cut by 6 bases, the J end by 4 bases, with 16 bases between. CDR3 residues: CSATSYLGGNTIYF. DNA of the CDR3: TGCAGTGCGACTTCCTATCTGGGAGGAAACACCATATATTTT.

This clonotype was counted a few times. This sequence joins TRBV28 and TRBJ1-6; D not resolved. This CDR3 contains 16 residues. The V end lost 7 bases, the J end lost 2 bases, and 15 bases lay between the germline ends. CDR1 and CDR2 (germline): MDHEN, SYDVKM. Written as DNA, the CDR3 is TGTGCCAGCACTGGCTGGGGAGTCGCCTATAATTCACCCCTCCACTTT. It codes for CASTGWGVAYNSPLHF.

The V gene is TRBV6-6, the J gene TRBJ2-7; 12 bases line up with TRBD2. Looked up from germline, CDR1 is MNHNY and CDR2 is SVGAGI (reference sequence). CDR3 length equals 13 residues. The V gene end was trimmed by 6 bases and the J gene end by 4 bases; junction bases not matched to a gene: 1. The CDR3, as DNA: TGTGCCAGCAGGGGGACTAGCGGGTACGAGCAGTACTTC. Translating it yields CASRGTSGYEQYF.

This clonotype was seen many times. This chain connects TRBV11-2 to TRBJ1-2, with D uncertain. Germline loops: CDR1 SGHAT, CDR2 FQNNGV. Trimming left V 5 bases short and J 0 bases short, with 13 bases between. CDR3 length: 15 residues. For the CDR3, the DNA is TGTGCCAGCAGCCCCTATACTCGACCTAACTATGGCTACACCTTC. It specifies CASSPYTRPNYGYTF.

This chain connects TRBV7-2 to TRBJ2-3, with 8 bases matching TRBD2. This CDR3 comprises 15 residues. CDR1 SGHTA and CDR2 FQGNSA come from the germline V gene. Trimming removed 4 bases from V and 2 bases from J; junction bases left unmatched: 5. The CDR3 DNA follows: TGTGCCAGCAGCTCGCCGGGACTAGACACAGATACGCAGTATTTT. Protein sequence: CASSSPGLDTDTQYF.

This chain uses TRBV7-3 with TRBJ2-1; perhaps TRBD2 as D (7 bases). CDR1 and CDR2 (germline): SGHTA, FQGTGA. The CDR3 consists of 15 residues. Trimming left V 5 bases short and J 4 bases short, with 15 bases between. The CDR3 sequence is CASSPGGRGYNEQFF. CDR3 nucleotides: TGTGCCAGCAGCCCCGGGGGGCGGGGTTACAATGAGCAGTTCTTC.

This clonotype was counted ten times or more. The gene calls are TRBV4-3 and TRBJ2-1; 9 nucleotides align to TRBD2. Trimming cost V 0 bases and J 4 bases; bases outside gene matches: 10. Germline CDR1 reads LGHNA; CDR2 reads YSLEER. The CDR3 sequence is 18 residues long. The CDR3: CASSQDLAGEGRYNEQFF. The DNA for the CDR3 is TGCGCCAGCAGCCAAGACTTAGCGGGGGAGGGACGGTACAATGAGCAGTTCTTC.

This clonotype was seen a handful of times. This rearrangement joins TRBV7-2 to TRBJ2-3; no clear D. The germline V gene has CDR1 SGHTA and CDR2 FQGNSA. The CDR3 contains 15 residues. Trimming took off 1 base at V and 2 bases at J, with 10 bases between the two ends. The CDR3 region has the DNA TGTGCCAGCAGCTTAGACAGACCGTCCACAGATACGCAGTATTTT. It codes for CASSLDRPSTDTQYF.